These 6 T cell receptor beta chains originate from one sample sequenced in a study of cytomegalovirus exposure and HLA in healthy donors. PCR employed 60 Vbeta and 13 Jbeta primers. Method: immunoSEQ multiplex PCR; TCRdb's copy keeps in-frame clones and lacks some. Counted here are some 150,000 clones, approximately 61% occurring once; the ten biggest clones make up roughly 2.5%. Sequenced: PBMCs. These receptor sequences come from a woman in her 40s in good health and CMV-seronegative.

The chain carries TRBV9 and TRBJ1-2; no clear D gene. Germline V gene sequence: CDR1 SGDLS, CDR2 YYNGEE. The CDR3 loop spans 14 amino acids. Trimming stripped 3 bases from V and 8 bases from J, with 17 bases between. The DNA of the CDR3 is TGTGCCAGCAGCGCCCGACCGGCGGTTTCCGGCTACACCTTC. Residues: CASSARPAVSGYTF.

This clone has a single count. This chain links TRBV28 with TRBJ1-1; D perhaps matches TRBD1 (6 bases). The CDR3 contains 13 residues. Trimming stripped 4 bases from V and 5 bases from J, with 11 bases between. Germline V gene data show CDR1 as MDHEN and CDR2 as SYDVKM. The CDR3 DNA reads as TGTGCCAGCAGTTCCCGTAGGGGGACTGAAGCTTTCTTT. Protein: CASSSRRGTEAFF.

This clone appeared once. The chain carries TRBV7-2 and TRBJ2-3; 7 nucleotides align to TRBD1. Germline V CDR1 and CDR2: SGHTA, FQGNSA. The V segment lost 4 bases and the J segment 2 bases; nucleotides outside the gene matches: 12. The CDR3 consists of 17 residues. The CDR3 protein is CASSWRQGRGYTDTQYF. In nucleotides, the CDR3 is TGTGCCAGCAGCTGGCGACAGGGACGGGGATACACAGATACGCAGTATTTT. Combining the CDR3 with reference TRBV7-2 and TRBJ2-3 gives the whole variable domain GAGVSQSPSNKVTEKGKDVELRCDPISGHTALYWYRQSLGQGLEFLIYFQGNSAPDKSGLPSDRFSAERTGGSVSTLTIQRTQQEDSAVYLCASSWRQGRGYTDTQYFGPGTRLTVL.

The chain has TRBV18 and TRBJ1-2; D is perhaps TRBD1 (6 bases). Per the germline V gene, CDR1 is KGHSH and CDR2 is LQKENI. The CDR3 extends over 12 amino acids. Deletions cut 3 bases from V and 8 bases from J, with 10 bases between. CDR3 residues: CASSPTGFGYTF. The CDR3 DNA follows: TGTGCCAGCTCACCTACAGGGTTCGGCTACACCTTC. The full variable domain, rest sourced from reference TRBV18 and TRBJ1-2, is NAGVMQNPRHLVRRRGQEARLRCSPMKGHSHVYWYRQLPEEGLKFMVYLQKENIIDESGMPKERFSAEFPKEGPSILRIQQVVRGDSAAYFCASSPTGFGYTFGSGTRLTVV.

The rearrangement joins TRBV19 to TRBJ1-6; no reliable D call. This CDR3 is 15 amino acids long. Looked up from germline, CDR1 is LNHDA and CDR2 is SQIVND (reference sequence). V lost 7 bases and J 0 bases, leaving 10 bases between the germline ends. CDR3 sequence (DNA): TGTGCCAGTACACACGGGAGCTCCTATAATTCACCCCTCCACTTT. Translated, it gives CASTHGSSYNSPLHF.

The rearrangement joins TRBV18 to TRBJ1-6; perhaps TRBD1 as D (5 bases). Germline CDR1 is KGHSH and CDR2 is LQKENI. The CDR3 has 13 amino acids. V was shortened by 0 bases and J by 10 bases, with 7 bases between the two germline ends. CDR3 sequence (DNA): TGTGCCAGCTCACCACCGGGGGGGTCACCCCTCCACTTT. Amino acid sequence: CASSPPGGSPLHF.